This TCR beta chain was sequenced for a study of CD8+ T cells in alopecia areata. General observations from the study: Compared with normal scalp, lesional scalp had higher clonality and more expanded CD8+ clones.

CDR1 SQVTM and CDR2 ANQGSEA come from the germline V gene. V lost 1 base and J lost 10, with 11 bases in between. CDR3 size: 11 residues. Extracted RNA was reverse transcribed, and the resulting cDNA served as sequencing template. The data were produced by immunoSEQ multiplex PCR, yet TCRdb's version contains in-frame clones alone and is incomplete. Found here are 90,000 to 100,000 clones, less than 50% of them singletons; the top ten hold 0.79%. This clone has only a few counts. The antigen remains unidentified. The sequencing sample was made of CD4+ T cells sorted from blood. This chain uses TRBV29-1 with TRBJ2-7; either TRBD1 or TRBD2 may fit D (6 bases each). The sequence was collected from a human donor with alopecia areata. CDR3 residues: CSVEVGGGQYF. CDR3 DNA sequence: TGCAGCGTTGAAGTCGGAGGGGGACAGTACTTC.